This TCR beta chain was captured in a study of blood T cell repertoires in COVID-19. Background on the study: From T cells, B-cell-depleted T cells, or PBMCs came the material, which was cDNA or gDNA.

There are 13 residues in the CDR3. Per the germline V gene, CDR1 is ENHRY and CDR2 is SYGVKD. V lost 4 bases to trimming and J lost 6 bases, with 13 bases between them. Self-reported history from a screening survey and questionnaire set each donor's cohort. Original processing methods: Amplification of reference gene primers was used by the study to estimate nucleated cell counts. TCRdb's copy holds only in-frame clones and misses some; the assay was immunoSEQ multiplex PCR. V and J calls and clone size are copied from that table; D and trimming were computed from the DNA. The profile shows 250,000 to 350,000 clones, 89% of them singletons.

The genes are TRBV10-3 and TRBJ2-7; TRBD1 is a possible D gene (5 bases). Sample: PBMCs or T cells enriched from blood (not recorded which). The sequence came from a woman between 45 and 65 years old who had been exposed to COVID-19. The CDR3 region has the DNA TGTGCCATCAGTGTCCTGACAGTAAGCGAGCAGTACTTC. This sequence encodes CAISVLTVSEQYF.